The 17 T cell receptor beta chains below were found in one sample sequenced in a study of T cell changes during pregnancy in multiple sclerosis. Clones were read by immunoSEQ multiplex PCR, and TCRdb kept only the in-frame ones, dropping some. The table lists about 93,000 clones, almost 95% of them singletons, with just over 2% in the top ten. The sequencing here drew on peripheral blood, taken after pregnancy. These receptors came from a female donor with multiple sclerosis, enrolled in a pregnancy study.

The rearrangement links TRBV30 to TRBJ2-5; maybe TRBD2 (7 bases). The CDR3 spans 16 residues. The germline gives CDR1 GTSNPN, CDR2 SVGIG (reference sequence). The V gene lost 0 bases and the J gene lost 5 bases, with 19 bases spanning the gap. CDR3 DNA: TGTGCCTGGAGTGTTATTTGGGGGGGCCGGGGGGAGACCCAGTACTTC. It translates to CAWSVIWGGRGETQYF.

This rearrangement joins TRBV6-5 to TRBJ1-3; D is perhaps TRBD1 (5 bases). Trimming stripped 3 bases from V and 4 bases from J, with 16 bases between. From germline, CDR1 is MNHEY and CDR2 SVGAGI. The CDR3 sequence is 16 residues long. The CDR3: CASSYSQGSWGNTIYF. CDR3 nucleotides: TGTGCCAGCAGTTATAGTCAGGGATCTTGGGGAAACACCATATATTTT.

The chain couples TRBV7-8 to TRBJ2-1; a weak D match, TRBD2 (6 bases). Trimming stripped 5 bases from V and 4 bases from J, with 12 bases between. Germline CDR1 reads SGHVS; CDR2 reads FQNEAQ. This CDR3 spans 14 amino acids. In DNA form, the CDR3 reads TGTGCCAGCAGCATCTTTAGCGGATACAATGAGCAGTTCTTC. Its translation: CASSIFSGYNEQFF.

V usage is TRBV9 and J usage is TRBJ2-1; 11 bases line up with TRBD2. CDR1 SGDLS and CDR2 YYNGEE come from the germline V gene. With 2 bases clipped from V and 8 bases from J, the junction kept 6 bases outside the gene matches. The CDR3 is 15 amino acids. In DNA, the CDR3 is TGTGCCAGCAGCGTCGGGACTAGCGGTTTATATGAGCAGTTCTTC. It is translated as CASSVGTSGLYEQFF.

This chain links TRBV19 with TRBJ1-2, with 10 bases aligning to TRBD1. The germline gives CDR1 LNHDA, CDR2 SQIVND (reference sequence). J lost 7 bases, V lost 5 bases, and 1 base had no gene match. The CDR3 has 12 residues. The CDR3 bases are TGTGCCAGTAGTCGACAGGGGGCTGGCTACACCTTC. This sequence encodes CASSRQGAGYTF.

The chain couples TRBV5-8 to TRBJ1-1; D not resolved. This CDR3 has 15 residues. Germline V CDR1 and CDR2: SGHTS, YDEGEE. V was pared by 5 bases and J by 5 bases, with 19 bases between. Written as DNA, the CDR3 is TGTGCCAGCAGGGGGAGAACTTCTTTTTGGACTGAAGCTTTCTTT. This gives the protein CASRGRTSFWTEAFF.

The chain carries TRBV4-3 and TRBJ2-5; TRBD1 is a possible D gene (5 bases). The V end was cut by 3 bases, the J end by 2 bases, with 10 bases between. This CDR3 contains 14 residues. The germline gives CDR1 LGHNA, CDR2 YSLEER. The CDR3: CASSQQGAQETQYF. The CDR3 DNA reads TGCGCCAGCAGCCAGCAAGGGGCTCAAGAGACCCAGTACTTC.

The V call is TRBV11-2, the J call TRBJ2-3; TRBD2 aligns across 14 bases. CDR1 SGHAT and CDR2 FQNNGV come from the germline V gene. Trimming at V came to 8 bases and at J to 6 bases, leaving 7 bases not matched to a gene. The CDR3 is 15 residues long. The CDR3 spells CASDLGLAGDDTQYF. As DNA, the CDR3 is TGTGCCAGCGACTTGGGACTAGCGGGAGATGATACGCAGTATTTT.

Only one count was recorded for this clone. The CDR3 spells CASMQTDYGYTF. Written as DNA, the CDR3 is TGTGCCAGCATGCAGACAGACTATGGCTACACCTTC. The rearrangement uses TRBV6-1 and TRBJ1-2; possible D gene TRBD1, 5 bases. This CDR3 is 12 amino acids long. V was trimmed by 7 bases and J by 3 bases, leaving 9 bases between them. Looked up from germline, CDR1 is MNHNS and CDR2 is SASEGT.

This rearrangement joins TRBV19 to TRBJ1-1, with 8 bases lining up with TRBD1. Germline CDR1 reads LNHDA; CDR2 reads SQIVND (reference sequence). V lost 6 bases and J lost 5; bases outside the gene matches: 8. The CDR3 covers 14 residues. CDR3 DNA: TGTGCCAGTAGAGTCCAGGGGGCATGGACTGAAGCTTTCTTT. Translating gives CASRVQGAWTEAFF.

The V gene is TRBV7-9, the J gene TRBJ2-5, with D perhaps TRBD2 (5 bases). This CDR3 region has 16 residues. Germline loops: CDR1 SEHNR, CDR2 FQNEAQ (reference sequence). The V gene lost 5 bases and the J gene lost 5 bases, with 21 bases spanning the gap. CDR3 in DNA: TGTGCCAGCAGCCCAACGGGGTCGGTAGCGTGGGAGACCCAGTACTTC. Encoded protein: CASSPTGSVAWETQYF. Variable domain in full (rest from reference TRBV7-9 and TRBJ2-5): DTGVSQNPRHKITKRGQNVTFRCDPISEHNRLYWYRQTLGQGPEFLTYFQNEAQLEKSRLLSDRFSAERPKGSFSTLEIQRTEQGDSAMYLCASSPTGSVAWETQYFGPGTRLLVL.

V gene TRBV30 combines with J gene TRBJ1-4; the match to TRBD1 covers 7 bases. Germline CDR1 GTSNPN, CDR2 SVGIG (reference sequence). The V gene end was trimmed by 4 bases and the J gene end by 10 bases; junction bases not matched to a gene: 12. This CDR3 is 14 amino acids long. The CDR3 is CAWTRGDRVGKLFF. The CDR3 DNA reads as TGTGCCTGGACCCGAGGAGACAGGGTCGGAAAACTGTTTTTT.

V usage is TRBV7-9 and J usage is TRBJ1-3; the D is unclear. In germline, CDR1 is SEHNR, CDR2 FQNEAQ (reference sequence). CDR3 length equals 15 residues. V gave up 2 bases and J gave up 0 bases, with 8 bases separating them. The CDR3 coding sequence is TGTGCCAGCAGCTTATCCGGGTCCTCTGGAAACACCATATATTTT. It yields the protein CASSLSGSSGNTIYF.

Only one count was recorded for this clone. The gene calls are TRBV30 and TRBJ1-2; 9 nucleotides line up with TRBD1. This CDR3 has 14 amino acids. V shed 1 base, J shed 7 bases, and the junction held 7 bases outside the gene matches. Germline assignment: CDR1 GTSNPN and CDR2 SVGIG (reference sequence). DNA for the CDR3: TGTGCCTGGAGTGAGCCACAGGGGGCGGGTGGCTACACCTTC. This translates into CAWSEPQGAGGYTF. The full variable domain, its missing parts supplied by reference TRBV30 and TRBJ1-2, is SQTIHQWPATLVQPVGSPLSLECTVEGTSNPNLYWYRQAAGRGLQLLFYSVGIGQISSEVPQNLSASRPQDRQFILSSKKLLLSDSGFYLCAWSEPQGAGGYTFGSGTRLTVV.

This clone was seen just once. V usage is TRBV4-2 and J usage is TRBJ2-6, with 10 bases that match TRBD2. Losses at the gene ends were 0 bases for V and 0 bases for J; bases not matched to a gene: 2. CDR1 is LGHNA and CDR2 is YNFKEQ in the germline V gene. This CDR3 region has 18 residues. The CDR3 coding sequence is TGTGCCAGCAGCCAAGAAACTAGCGGGAACTCTGGGGCCAACGTCCTGACTTTC. This codes for CASSQETSGNSGANVLTF.

V is TRBV27 and J is TRBJ1-1; no definite D call. CDR1 and CDR2 from the germline V gene are MNHEY and SMNVEV (reference sequence). The V and J ends lost 2 bases and 4 bases respectively, with 14 bases between them. The CDR3 sequence is 15 residues long. CDR3 sequence: CASSLRSVGVTEAFF. Written as DNA, the CDR3 is TGTGCCAGCAGTTTAAGGTCTGTCGGAGTCACTGAAGCTTTCTTT.

The genes are TRBV21-1 and TRBJ1-1; the D segment call TRBD1 is taken from the table without a DNA check. TRBV21-1 is described as a pseudogene. This CDR3 is 15 amino acids long. This chain's CDR3 is CASSSSDRVDTEAFF. CDR3 nucleotide sequence: TGTGCCAGCAGCTCCAGCGACAGGGTGGACACTGAAGCTTTCTTT.